A selection of T cell receptor beta chains follows, all from one sample in a study of identical twins. MiXCR, run by TCRdb on the 5' RACE reads, gives a single entry per CDR3 protein. The data contain some 1,600,000 distinct CDR3 sequences, roughly 35% of them singletons. Input material: cord blood. Receptors were obtained from a newborn girl in good health. Both conserved end residues are part of each CDR3. A D gene is named only where the DNA matches it firmly. Expanded clones are given a class, and other clones once, few, many or no size at all.

clone size: -; D gene: -; J gene: TRBJ2-1; V gene: TRBV6-2/TRBV6-3; CDR3 DNA: TGTGCCAGCAGTTACTACCGCCGCCGGCGGTCCTACAATGAGCAGTTCTTC; CDR3 protein: CASSYYRRRRSYNEQFF
clone size: -; D gene: -; J gene: TRBJ2-4; V gene: TRBV7-2; CDR3 DNA: TGTGCCAGCAGCTTAGTAGACGGGCAGCTAGCCAAAAACATTCAGTACTTC; CDR3 protein: CASSLVDGQLAKNIQYF
clone size: -; D gene: TRBD1; J gene: TRBJ2-1; V gene: TRBV28; CDR3 DNA: TGTGTCAGCAGTTTACCCCAGGGGGCCAATGAGCAGTTCTTC; CDR3 protein: CVSSLPQGANEQFF
clone size: -; D gene: TRBD2; J gene: TRBJ2-5; V gene: TRBV20-1; CDR3 DNA: TGCAGTGCACAGAAACTAGCGGGGCCGCAAGAGACCCAGTACTTC; CDR3 protein: CSAQKLAGPQETQYF
clone size: many; D gene: -; J gene: TRBJ1-5; V gene: TRBV12-3/TRBV12-4; CDR3 DNA: TGTGCCAGCAGTTCGGGCTGGGATCAGCCCCAGCATTTT; CDR3 protein: CASSSGWDQPQHF
clone size: -; D gene: -; J gene: TRBJ1-5; V gene: TRBV2; CDR3 DNA: TGTGCCAGCAGTGAAGCGGTACAGCCCCAGCATTTT; CDR3 protein: CASSEAVQPQHF
clone size: few; D gene: -; J gene: TRBJ1-5; V gene: TRBV28; CDR3 DNA: TGTGCCAGCGTACGGGACACCCTTAGCAATCAGCCCCAGCATTTT; CDR3 protein: CASVRDTLSNQPQHF
clone size: -; D gene: TRBD1; J gene: TRBJ2-1; V gene: TRBV12-5; CDR3 DNA: TGTGCTAGTGGCAAAGGACAGGGGGCCTACAATGAGCAGTTCTTC; CDR3 protein: CASGKGQGAYNEQFF
clone size: -; D gene: -; J gene: TRBJ2-1; V gene: TRBV13; CDR3 DNA: TGTGCCAGCAGCCGCACGGCAGAGAATGAGCAGTTCTTC; CDR3 protein: CASSRTAENEQFF
clone size: -; D gene: -; J gene: TRBJ1-5; V gene: TRBV4-1; CDR3 DNA: TGCGCCAGCAGCCAAATCTGGGCAGGGTTTGGACAGCCCCAGCATTTT; CDR3 protein: CASSQIWAGFGQPQHF
clone size: -; D gene: TRBD2; J gene: TRBJ2-7; V gene: TRBV5-1; CDR3 DNA: TGCGCCAGCAGCTTGATAGGACTAGCGTTGGATTACGAGCAGTACTTC; CDR3 protein: CASSLIGLALDYEQYF
clone size: -; D gene: -; J gene: TRBJ2-3; V gene: TRBV20-1; CDR3 DNA: TGCAGTGCCGCCCGCGGCAGCGCAGATACGCAGTATTTT; CDR3 protein: CSAARGSADTQYF
clone size: few; D gene: TRBD2; J gene: TRBJ2-5; V gene: TRBV10-3; CDR3 DNA: TGTGCCATCAGTGAGTCAAGAGCGGGAGGGCCTCAAGAGACCCAGTACTTC; CDR3 protein: CAISESRAGGPQETQYF
clone size: few; D gene: TRBD2; J gene: TRBJ2-7; V gene: TRBV6-6; CDR3 DNA: TGTGCCAGCAGTCTCTTAGCGGGGGCCTACCCCTACGAGCAGTACTTC; CDR3 protein: CASSLLAGAYPYEQYF
clone size: -; D gene: TRBD1; J gene: TRBJ1-2; V gene: TRBV11-2; CDR3 DNA: TGTGCCAGCAGCCTATGGGCCCCCAGGGGGTATGGCTACACCTTC; CDR3 protein: CASSLWAPRGYGYTF
clone size: -; D gene: TRBD1; J gene: TRBJ1-2; V gene: TRBV11-2; CDR3 DNA: TGTGCCAGCAGCCCCGTTTGGACAGGGCCATTCTATGGCTACACCTTC; CDR3 protein: CASSPVWTGPFYGYTF
clone size: -; D gene: -; J gene: TRBJ2-3; V gene: TRBV5-8; CDR3 DNA: TGTGCCAGCGGGGTGGGGGTCACAGATACGCAGTATTTT; CDR3 protein: CASGVGVTDTQYF
clone size: -; D gene: -; J gene: TRBJ2-5; V gene: TRBV28; CDR3 DNA: TGTGCCAGCAGTTTATTAGGGACCCCGGAAGAGACCCAGTACTTC; CDR3 protein: CASSLLGTPEETQYF
clone size: -; D gene: -; J gene: TRBJ1-5; V gene: TRBV28; CDR3 DNA: TGTGCCAGCATGGTCTTTCAGGGGAGCAATCAGCCCCAGCATTTT; CDR3 protein: CASMVFQGSNQPQHF
clone size: -; D gene: -; J gene: TRBJ2-7; V gene: TRBV20-1; CDR3 DNA: TGCAGTGCTAGAGTTAGCCGGGACATTTGGGCCTACGAGCAGTACTTC; CDR3 protein: CSARVSRDIWAYEQYF
clone size: -; D gene: TRBD2; J gene: TRBJ2-7; V gene: TRBV5-6; CDR3 DNA: TGTGCCAGCAGCCTACCTGACGGGACTAGTCTCTACAATGAGCAGTACTTC; CDR3 protein: CASSLPDGTSLYNEQYF
clone size: few; D gene: -; J gene: TRBJ2-3; V gene: TRBV6-1; CDR3 DNA: TGTGCCAGCAGTGAAGTAGGGGGTGCCCTTCTTATTAGCACAGATACGCAGTATTTT; CDR3 protein: CASSEVGGALLISTDTQYF
clone size: few; D gene: -; J gene: TRBJ1-1; V gene: TRBV10-1; CDR3 DNA: TGCGCCAGCAGTGACCGACAGCGGACTGAAGCTTTCTTT; CDR3 protein: CASSDRQRTEAFF
clone size: few; D gene: -; J gene: TRBJ1-1; V gene: TRBV2; CDR3 DNA: TGTGCCAGCAGATATTACGAGAACACTGAAGCTTTCTTT; CDR3 protein: CASRYYENTEAFF
clone size: few; D gene: TRBD2; J gene: TRBJ2-1; V gene: TRBV20-1; CDR3 DNA: TGCAGTGCTAGGCCCAGGGAGGGCCACTACAATGAGCAGTTCTTC; CDR3 protein: CSARPREGHYNEQFF
clone size: few; D gene: -; J gene: TRBJ2-1; V gene: TRBV18; CDR3 DNA: TGTGCCAGCTCACCGGACTGGTACAATGAGCAGTTCTTC; CDR3 protein: CASSPDWYNEQFF
clone size: few; D gene: TRBD1; J gene: TRBJ2-7; V gene: TRBV20-1; CDR3 DNA: TGCAGTGCTAGAATTCCGAACAGGGGGCTGGTCTACGAGCAGTACTTC; CDR3 protein: CSARIPNRGLVYEQYF
clone size: few; D gene: TRBD2; J gene: TRBJ2-1; V gene: TRBV6-5; CDR3 DNA: TGTGCCAGCAGGCCAAGACTAGCGGGATACTATGAGCAGTTCTTC; CDR3 protein: CASRPRLAGYYEQFF
clone size: -; D gene: -; J gene: TRBJ1-2; V gene: TRBV7-2; CDR3 DNA: TGTGCCAGCAGCTTAGGTCTTTCCGGACAGACCTACACCTTC; CDR3 protein: CASSLGLSGQTYTF
clone size: few; D gene: -; J gene: TRBJ2-3; V gene: TRBV10-3; CDR3 DNA: TGTGCCATCAGTGAGGACAGGCGGGATCATCTCACAGATACGCAGTATTTT; CDR3 protein: CAISEDRRDHLTDTQYF
clone size: -; D gene: -; J gene: TRBJ1-5; V gene: TRBV2; CDR3 DNA: TGTGCCAGCAGTGAAGCGCTTCGGGGGGGGCTACGATCCAATCAGCCCCAGCATTTT; CDR3 protein: CASSEALRGGLRSNQPQHF
clone size: -; D gene: TRBD2; J gene: TRBJ2-3; V gene: TRBV29-1; CDR3 DNA: TGCAGCGTTGAAGATCGAGCGGGAGCAGGGGCAGATACGCAGTATTTT; CDR3 protein: CSVEDRAGAGADTQYF
clone size: few; D gene: -; J gene: TRBJ2-7; V gene: TRBV3-1; CDR3 DNA: TGTGCCAGCAGCCAAATTGGGGACGAGCAGTACTTC; CDR3 protein: CASSQIGDEQYF
clone size: -; D gene: TRBD1; J gene: TRBJ1-6; V gene: TRBV28; CDR3 DNA: TGTGCCAGCAGTCCCCTTGGACAGGACAAATATAATTCACCCCTCCACTTT; CDR3 protein: CASSPLGQDKYNSPLHF
clone size: -; D gene: TRBD2; J gene: TRBJ2-1; V gene: TRBV25-1; CDR3 DNA: TGTGCCAGCAGTGAAGCATTAAGCGGGGGGGGGCAGTTCTTC; CDR3 protein: CASSEALSGGGQFF
clone size: -; D gene: -; J gene: TRBJ2-7; V gene: TRBV28; CDR3 DNA: TGTGCCAGCAGTTTTGGGCCTCTAGGCGAGCAGTACTTC; CDR3 protein: CASSFGPLGEQYF